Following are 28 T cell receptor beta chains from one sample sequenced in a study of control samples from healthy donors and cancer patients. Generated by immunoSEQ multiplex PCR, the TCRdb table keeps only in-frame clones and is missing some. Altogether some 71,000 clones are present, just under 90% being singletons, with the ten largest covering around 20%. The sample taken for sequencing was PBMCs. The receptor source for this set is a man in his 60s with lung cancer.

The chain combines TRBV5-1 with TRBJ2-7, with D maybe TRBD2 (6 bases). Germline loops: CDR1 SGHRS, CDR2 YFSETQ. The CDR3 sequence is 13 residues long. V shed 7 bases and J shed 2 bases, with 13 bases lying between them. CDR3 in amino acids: CASGGTATYEQYF. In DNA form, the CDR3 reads TGCGCCAGCGGAGGGACCGCGACCTACGAGCAGTACTTC. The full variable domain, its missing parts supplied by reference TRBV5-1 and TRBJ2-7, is KAGVTQTPRYLIKTRGQQVTLSCSPISGHRSVSWYQQTPGQGLQFLFEYFSETQRNKGNFPGRFSGRQFSNSRSEMNVSTLELGDSALYLCASGGTATYEQYFGPGTRLTVT.

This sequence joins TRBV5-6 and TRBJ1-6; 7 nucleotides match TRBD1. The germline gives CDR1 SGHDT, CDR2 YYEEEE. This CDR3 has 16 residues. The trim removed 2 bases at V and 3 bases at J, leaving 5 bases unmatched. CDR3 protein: CASSLLRDSYNSPLHF. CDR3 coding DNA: TGTGCCAGCAGCTTATTACGGGACAGCTATAATTCACCCCTCCACTTT.

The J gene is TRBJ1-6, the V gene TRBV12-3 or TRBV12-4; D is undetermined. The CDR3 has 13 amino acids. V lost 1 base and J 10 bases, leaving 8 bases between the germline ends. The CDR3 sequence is CASSLGEASPLHF. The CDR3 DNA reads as TGTGCCAGCAGTTTAGGAGAGGCCTCACCCCTCCACTTT.

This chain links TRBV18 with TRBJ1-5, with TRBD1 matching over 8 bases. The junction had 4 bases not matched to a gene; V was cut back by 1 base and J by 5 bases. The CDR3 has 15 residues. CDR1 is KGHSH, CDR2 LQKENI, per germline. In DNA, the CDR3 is TGTGCCAGCTCACCACATCAGGGACAGGATCAGCCCCAGCATTTT. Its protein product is CASSPHQGQDQPQHF.

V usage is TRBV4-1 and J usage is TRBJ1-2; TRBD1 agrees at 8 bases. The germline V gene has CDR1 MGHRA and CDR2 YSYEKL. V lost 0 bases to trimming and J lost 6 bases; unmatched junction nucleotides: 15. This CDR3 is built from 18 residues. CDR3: CASSQDSAQGAKGNGYTF. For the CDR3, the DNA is TGCGCCAGCAGCCAAGATAGTGCCCAGGGGGCGAAGGGAAATGGCTACACCTTC.

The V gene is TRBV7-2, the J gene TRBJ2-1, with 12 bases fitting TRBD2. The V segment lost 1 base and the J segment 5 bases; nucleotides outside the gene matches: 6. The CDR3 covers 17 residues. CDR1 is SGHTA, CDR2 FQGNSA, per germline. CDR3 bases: TGTGCCAGCAGCTTAGTTAGCCTAGCGGGGGGGGACAATGAGCAGTTCTTC. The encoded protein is CASSLVSLAGGDNEQFF.

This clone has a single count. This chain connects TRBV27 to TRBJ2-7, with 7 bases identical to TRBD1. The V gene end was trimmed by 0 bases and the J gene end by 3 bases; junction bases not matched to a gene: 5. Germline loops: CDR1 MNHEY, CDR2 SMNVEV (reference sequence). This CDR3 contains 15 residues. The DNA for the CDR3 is TGTGCCAGCAGTTTATCGAGGGACAGACACTACGAGCAGTACTTC. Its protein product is CASSLSRDRHYEQYF.

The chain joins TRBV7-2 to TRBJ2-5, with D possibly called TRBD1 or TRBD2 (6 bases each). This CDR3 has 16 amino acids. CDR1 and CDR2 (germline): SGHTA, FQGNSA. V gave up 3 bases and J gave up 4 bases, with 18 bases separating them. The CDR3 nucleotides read TGTGCCAGCAGCTTGATTGGGGGGCCAATCGGAGAGACCCAGTACTTC. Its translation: CASSLIGGPIGETQYF.

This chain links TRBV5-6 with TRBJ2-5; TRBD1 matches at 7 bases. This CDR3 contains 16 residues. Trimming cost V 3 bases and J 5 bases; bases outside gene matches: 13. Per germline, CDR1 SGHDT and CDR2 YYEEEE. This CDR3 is CASSSMTGSTWETQYF. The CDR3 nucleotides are TGTGCCAGCAGCTCGATGACAGGGTCGACGTGGGAGACCCAGTACTTC.

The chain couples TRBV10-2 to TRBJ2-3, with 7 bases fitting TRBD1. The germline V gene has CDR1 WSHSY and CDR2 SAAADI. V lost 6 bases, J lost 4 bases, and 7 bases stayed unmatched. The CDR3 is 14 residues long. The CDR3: CASSPTGKADTQYF. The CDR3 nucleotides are TGCGCCAGCAGCCCGACAGGGAAAGCAGATACGCAGTATTTT.

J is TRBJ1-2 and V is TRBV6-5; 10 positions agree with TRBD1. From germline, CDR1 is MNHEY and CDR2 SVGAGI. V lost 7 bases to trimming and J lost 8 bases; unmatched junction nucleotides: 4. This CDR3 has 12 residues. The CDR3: CASKTGGGGYTF. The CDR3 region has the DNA TGTGCCAGCAAGACAGGGGGCGGCGGCTACACCTTC.

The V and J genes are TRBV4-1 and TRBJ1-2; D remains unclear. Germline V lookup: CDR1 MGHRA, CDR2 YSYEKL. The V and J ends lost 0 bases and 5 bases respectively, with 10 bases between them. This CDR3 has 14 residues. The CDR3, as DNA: TGCGCCAGCAGCCAAGATCCCACGGGATATGGCTACACCTTC. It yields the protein CASSQDPTGYGYTF.

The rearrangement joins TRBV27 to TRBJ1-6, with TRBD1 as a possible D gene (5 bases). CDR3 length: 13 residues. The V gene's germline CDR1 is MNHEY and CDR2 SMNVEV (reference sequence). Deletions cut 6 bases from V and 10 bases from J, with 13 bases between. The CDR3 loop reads CASRESGDSPLHF. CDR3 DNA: TGTGCCAGCAGGGAGTCCGGGGACTCACCCCTCCACTTT.

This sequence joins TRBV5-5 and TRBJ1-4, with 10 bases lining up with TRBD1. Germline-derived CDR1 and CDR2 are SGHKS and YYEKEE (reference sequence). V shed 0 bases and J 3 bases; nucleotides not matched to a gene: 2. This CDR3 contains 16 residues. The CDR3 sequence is CASSLGDRGANEKLFF. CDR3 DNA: TGTGCCAGCAGCTTGGGGGACAGGGGAGCTAATGAAAAACTGTTTTTT.

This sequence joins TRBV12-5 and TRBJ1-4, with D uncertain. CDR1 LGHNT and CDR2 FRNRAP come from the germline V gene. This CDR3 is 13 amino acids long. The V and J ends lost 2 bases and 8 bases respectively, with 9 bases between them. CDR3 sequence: CASGLTSLEKLFF. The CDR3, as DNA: TGTGCTAGTGGTTTGACCTCGCTGGAAAAACTGTTTTTT.

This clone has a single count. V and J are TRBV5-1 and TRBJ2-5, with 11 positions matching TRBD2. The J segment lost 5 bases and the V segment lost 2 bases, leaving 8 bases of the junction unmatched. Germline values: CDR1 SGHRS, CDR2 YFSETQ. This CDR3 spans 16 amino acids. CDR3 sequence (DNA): TGCGCCAGCAGCTTCTATAGCGGGGGGGCCTTGGAGACCCAGTACTTC. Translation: CASSFYSGGALETQYF.

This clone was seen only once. This CDR3 reads CASSFFVGGGYTF. In DNA, the CDR3 is TGTGCCAGCAGCTTTTTCGTTGGGGGTGGCTACACCTTC. This chain uses TRBV5-6 with TRBJ1-2; weak D call: TRBD1 (5 bases). Germline V gene lookup returns CDR1 SGHDT and CDR2 YYEEEE. This CDR3 is built from 13 residues. The V and J ends lost 2 bases and 7 bases respectively, with 12 bases between them.

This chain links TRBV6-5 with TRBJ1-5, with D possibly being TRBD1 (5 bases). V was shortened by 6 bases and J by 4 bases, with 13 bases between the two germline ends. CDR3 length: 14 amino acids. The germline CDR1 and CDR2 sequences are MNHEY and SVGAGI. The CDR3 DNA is TGTGCCAGCAGAACGATCCAGGGAAATCAGCCCCAGCATTTT. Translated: CASRTIQGNQPQHF.

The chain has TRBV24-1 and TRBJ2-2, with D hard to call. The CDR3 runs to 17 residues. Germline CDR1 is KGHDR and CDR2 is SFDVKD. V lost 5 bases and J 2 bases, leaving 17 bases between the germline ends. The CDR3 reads CATSVPGRAVNTGELFF. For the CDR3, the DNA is TGTGCCACCAGTGTTCCAGGACGGGCGGTAAACACCGGGGAGCTGTTTTTT.

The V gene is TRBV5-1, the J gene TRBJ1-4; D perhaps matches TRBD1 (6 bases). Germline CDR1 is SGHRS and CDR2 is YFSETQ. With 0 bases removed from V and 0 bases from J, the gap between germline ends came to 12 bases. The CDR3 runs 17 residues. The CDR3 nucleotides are TGCGCCAGCAGCTTGGAGGGGGACCTAACAACTAATGAAAAACTGTTTTTT. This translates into CASSLEGDLTTNEKLFF.

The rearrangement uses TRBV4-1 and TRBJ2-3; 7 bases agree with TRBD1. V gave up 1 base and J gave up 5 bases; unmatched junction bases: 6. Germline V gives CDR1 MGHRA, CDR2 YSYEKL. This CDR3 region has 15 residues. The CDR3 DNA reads TGCGCCAGCAGCCAAGGGCTCGGGACAGTAGATACGCAGTATTTT. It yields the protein CASSQGLGTVDTQYF.

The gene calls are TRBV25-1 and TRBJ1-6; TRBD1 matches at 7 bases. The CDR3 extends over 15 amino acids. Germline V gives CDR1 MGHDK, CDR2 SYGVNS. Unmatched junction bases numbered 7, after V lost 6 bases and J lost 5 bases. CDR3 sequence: CASSPGGHDNSPLHF. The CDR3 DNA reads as TGTGCCAGCAGCCCAGGGGGGCACGATAATTCACCCCTCCACTTT.

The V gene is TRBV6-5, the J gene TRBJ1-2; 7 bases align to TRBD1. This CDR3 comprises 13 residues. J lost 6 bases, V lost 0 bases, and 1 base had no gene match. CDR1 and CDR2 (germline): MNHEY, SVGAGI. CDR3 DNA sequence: TGTGCCAGCAGTTACTCGACAGGGAATGGCTACACCTTC. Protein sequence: CASSYSTGNGYTF.

The CDR3 spells CASSVRGGTGPSYEQYV. The CDR3 DNA reads as TGTGCCAGCAGCGTAAGGGGTGGGACAGGGCCCTCCTACGAGCAGTACGTC. V gene TRBV9 combines with J gene TRBJ2-7; 9 bases are a match to TRBD1. V lost 1 base, J lost 0 bases, and 8 bases stayed unmatched. This CDR3 contains 17 residues. The germline V gene encodes CDR1 SGDLS and CDR2 YYNGEE.

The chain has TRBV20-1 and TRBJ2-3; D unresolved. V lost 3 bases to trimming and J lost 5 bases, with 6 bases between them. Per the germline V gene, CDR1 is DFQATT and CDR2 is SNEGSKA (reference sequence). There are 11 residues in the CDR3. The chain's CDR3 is CSARDGDTQYF. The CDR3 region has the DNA TGCAGTGCTAGGGACGGAGATACGCAGTATTTT.

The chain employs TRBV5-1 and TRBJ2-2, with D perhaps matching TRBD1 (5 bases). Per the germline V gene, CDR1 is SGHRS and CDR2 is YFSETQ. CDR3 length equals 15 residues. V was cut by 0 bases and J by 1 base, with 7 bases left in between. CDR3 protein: CASSLAGLNTGELFF. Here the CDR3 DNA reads TGCGCCAGCAGCTTGGCAGGGTTGAACACCGGGGAGCTGTTTTTT.

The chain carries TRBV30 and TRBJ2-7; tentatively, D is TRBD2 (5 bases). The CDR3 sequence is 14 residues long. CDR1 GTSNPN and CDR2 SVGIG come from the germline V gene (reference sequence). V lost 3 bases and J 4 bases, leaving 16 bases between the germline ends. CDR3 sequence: CAWSSGLGLYEQYF. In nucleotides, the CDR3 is TGTGCCTGGAGCTCCGGACTGGGATTGTACGAGCAGTACTTC.

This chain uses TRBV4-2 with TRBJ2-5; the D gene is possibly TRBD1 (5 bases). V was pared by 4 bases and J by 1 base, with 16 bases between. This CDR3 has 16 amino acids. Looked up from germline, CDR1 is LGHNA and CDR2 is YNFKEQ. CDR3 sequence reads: CASSPRSGQTQETQYF. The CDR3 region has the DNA TGTGCCAGCAGCCCCCGAAGTGGACAAACCCAAGAGACCCAGTACTTC.